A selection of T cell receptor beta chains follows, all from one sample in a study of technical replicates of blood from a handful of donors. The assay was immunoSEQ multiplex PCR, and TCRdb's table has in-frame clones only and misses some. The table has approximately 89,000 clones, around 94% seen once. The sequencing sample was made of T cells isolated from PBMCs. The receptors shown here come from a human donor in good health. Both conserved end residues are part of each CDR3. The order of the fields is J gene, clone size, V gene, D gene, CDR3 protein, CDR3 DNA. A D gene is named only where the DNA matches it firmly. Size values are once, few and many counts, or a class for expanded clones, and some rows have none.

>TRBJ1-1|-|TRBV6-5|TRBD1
CATHRGQTEAFF
TGTGCCACCCACAGGGGGCAAACTGAAGCTTTCTTT
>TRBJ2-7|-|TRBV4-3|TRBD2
CASSQAIAGAPYEQYF
TGCGCCAGCAGCCAAGCCATAGCGGGAGCGCCCTACGAGCAGTACTTC
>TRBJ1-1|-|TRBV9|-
CASSVVVTTNTEAFF
TGTGCCAGCAGCGTAGTAGTGACAACGAACACTGAAGCTTTCTTT
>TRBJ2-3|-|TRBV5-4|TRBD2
CASSMRGGVSTDTQYF
TGTGCCAGCAGCATGCGGGGGGGTGTCAGCACAGATACGCAGTATTTT
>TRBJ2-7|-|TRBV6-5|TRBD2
CATQGREGTYEQYF
TGTGCCACCCAGGGGCGGGAGGGGACCTACGAGCAGTACTTC
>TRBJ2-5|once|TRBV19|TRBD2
CASSIDHGGGYQETQYF
TGTGCCAGTAGTATAGATCACGGGGGGGGGTACCAAGAGACCCAGTACTTC
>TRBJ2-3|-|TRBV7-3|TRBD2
CASSPTGLATDTQYF
TGTGCCAGCAGCCCTACCGGACTAGCAACAGATACGCAGTATTTT
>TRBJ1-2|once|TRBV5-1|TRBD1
CASSSAGTGDYGYTF
TGCGCCAGCAGCTCTGCTGGGACAGGGGACTATGGCTACACCTTC
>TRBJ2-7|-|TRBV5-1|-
CASSLARIRDHVSYEQYF
TGCGCCAGCAGCTTGGCGAGAATACGGGATCATGTTTCCTACGAGCAGTACTTC
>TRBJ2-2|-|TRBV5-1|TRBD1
CASSRDRGDTGELFF
TGCGCCAGCAGTAGAGACAGGGGCGACACCGGGGAGCTGTTTTTT
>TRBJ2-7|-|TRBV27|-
CASSLEQGYEQYF
TGTGCCAGCAGCTTGGAACAGGGCTACGAGCAGTACTTC
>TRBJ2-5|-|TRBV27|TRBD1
CASSLFRGQGASLETQYF
TGTGCCAGCAGTTTATTCCGGGGACAGGGGGCGTCTCTAGAGACCCAGTACTTC
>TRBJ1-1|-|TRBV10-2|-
CASRVGPTGTTEAFF
TGCGCCAGCAGGGTTGGCCCTACAGGCACAACTGAAGCTTTCTTT
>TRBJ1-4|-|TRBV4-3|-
CASSQQGNNEKLFF
TGCGCCAGCAGCCAACAGGGTAATAATGAAAAACTGTTTTTT
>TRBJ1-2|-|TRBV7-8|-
CASSLTIQAPLNYGYTF
TGTGCCAGCAGCTTAACAATACAGGCTCCCCTTAACTATGGCTACACCTTC
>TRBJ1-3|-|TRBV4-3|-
CASSQVPGTGNTIYF
TGCGCCAGCAGCCAAGTCCCAGGGACTGGAAACACCATATATTTT
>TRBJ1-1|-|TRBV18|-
CASSPQGNTEAFF
TGTGCCAGCTCACCCCAGGGTAACACTGAAGCTTTCTTT
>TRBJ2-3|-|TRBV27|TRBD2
CASMSLAGSDTQYF
TGTGCCAGCATGTCACTAGCGGGGTCAGATACGCAGTATTTT
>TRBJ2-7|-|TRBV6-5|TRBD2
CASTAWTSGSYEQYF
TGTGCCAGCACCGCATGGACTAGCGGTTCCTACGAGCAGTACTTC
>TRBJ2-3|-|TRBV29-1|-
CSVSGSRADTQYF
TGCAGCGTTTCTGGCAGCCGGGCAGATACGCAGTATTTT
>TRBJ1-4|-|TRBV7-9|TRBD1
CASSLSRDRGEKLFF
TGTGCCAGCAGCCTCTCCCGGGACAGGGGGGAAAAACTGTTTTTT